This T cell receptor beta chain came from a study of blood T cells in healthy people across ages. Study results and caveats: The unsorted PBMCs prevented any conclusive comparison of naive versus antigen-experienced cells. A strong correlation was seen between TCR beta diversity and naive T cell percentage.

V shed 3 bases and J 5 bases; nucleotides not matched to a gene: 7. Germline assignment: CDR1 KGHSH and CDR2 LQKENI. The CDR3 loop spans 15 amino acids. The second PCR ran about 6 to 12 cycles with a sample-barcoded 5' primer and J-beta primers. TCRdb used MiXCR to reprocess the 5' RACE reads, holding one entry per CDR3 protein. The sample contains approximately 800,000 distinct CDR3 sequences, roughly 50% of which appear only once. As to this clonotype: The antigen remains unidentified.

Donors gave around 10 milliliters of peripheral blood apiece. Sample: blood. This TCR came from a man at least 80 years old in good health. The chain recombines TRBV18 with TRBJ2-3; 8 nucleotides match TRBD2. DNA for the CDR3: TGTGCCAGCTCACCCATTCCCCTAGCGGGAGATACGCAGTATTTT. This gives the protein CASSPIPLAGDTQYF.